This passage covers 17 T cell receptor beta chains from one sample sequenced in a study of T cell responses to AZD1222 COVID-19 vaccine. The table came from immunoSEQ multiplex PCR; TCRdb's copy has only in-frame clones and leaves some out. The sample carries 100,000 to 150,000 clones, 85% recorded once. The sample consisted of peripheral blood, taken 28 days after the second AZD1222 dose. All receptors derive from an adult who received the AZD1222 COVID-19 vaccine.

The chain uses TRBV11-3 and TRBJ2-1; unclear D gene. Looked up from germline, CDR1 is SGHNT and CDR2 is YENEEA. Trimming took 3 bases from V and 8 from J, leaving 8 bases between them. The CDR3 sequence is 12 residues long. CDR3 bases: TGTGCCAGCAGCTTGGAGACGGATGAGCAGTTCTTC. Translated, it gives CASSLETDEQFF.

V is TRBV7-2 and J is TRBJ2-2, with 11 bases that match TRBD1. Germline loops: CDR1 SGHTA, CDR2 FQGNSA. Trimming cost V 5 bases and J 7 bases; bases outside gene matches: 6. CDR3 length: 15 amino acids. The CDR3 region has the DNA TGTGCCAGCAGCCTATGGACAGGGGGCGGCGGGGAGCTGTTTTTT. Amino acids: CASSLWTGGGGELFF.

The chain uses TRBV9 and TRBJ1-2, with no clear D. Germline V gene data show CDR1 as SGDLS and CDR2 as YYNGEE. The length of the CDR3 is 12 residues. Trimming cost V 3 bases and J 4 bases, with 7 bases left between them. The CDR3 DNA follows: TGTGCCAGCAGCGAGAGGGCCTATGGCTACACCTTC. This translates into CASSERAYGYTF. The complete variable domain, with remaining parts taken from reference TRBV9 and TRBJ1-2, reads DSGVTQTPKHLITATGQRVTLRCSPRSGDLSVYWYQQSLDQGLQFLIQYYNGEERAKGNILERFSAQQFPDLHSELNLSSLELGDSALYFCASSERAYGYTFGSGTRLTVV.

The chain recombines TRBV18 with TRBJ2-1; 12 bases fit TRBD2. Germline V gene sequence: CDR1 KGHSH, CDR2 LQKENI. V lost 3 bases and J lost 4; bases outside the gene matches: 13. This CDR3 is 19 amino acids long. CDR3 coding DNA: TGTGCCAGCTCACCCCTGACTAGCGGGGGAGGTACATTTTACAATGAGCAGTTCTTC. This translates into CASSPLTSGGGTFYNEQFF.

The chain employs TRBV11-2 and TRBJ1-4, with 7 bases aligning to TRBD1. Unmatched junction bases numbered 9, after V lost 5 bases and J lost 6 bases. CDR3 length: 15 residues. Germline values: CDR1 SGHAT, CDR2 FQNNGV. In DNA, the CDR3 is TGTGCCAGCAGCCCCAGGGGGATGAGAGATGAAAAACTGTTTTTT. Its translation is CASSPRGMRDEKLFF.

The chain couples TRBV28 to TRBJ2-6; TRBD2 might be the D (5 bases). This CDR3 is built from 18 residues. Germline lookup yields CDR1 MDHEN and CDR2 SYDVKM. Deletions cut 7 bases from V and 2 bases from J, with 21 bases between. CDR3 protein: CASTTGNVVGAGANVLTF. The CDR3, as DNA: TGTGCCAGCACCACGGGAAACGTCGTCGGGGCTGGGGCCAACGTCCTGACTTTC.

The genes are TRBV13 and TRBJ1-3; D not certain. The V and J ends lost 7 bases and 0 bases respectively, with 7 bases between them. The CDR3 totals 13 residues. Looked up from germline, CDR1 is PRHDT and CDR2 is FYEKMQ (reference sequence). CDR3 nucleotides: TGTGCCAGCACCGGACTCTCTGGAAACACCATATATTTT. It yields the protein CASTGLSGNTIYF.

The rearrangement links TRBV4-1 to TRBJ2-1, with 10 bases aligning to TRBD1. CDR3 length: 16 residues. Germline trimming cut 5 bases from V and 8 bases from J; bases unmatched to any gene: 12. CDR1 and CDR2 (germline): MGHRA, YSYEKL. The DNA for the CDR3 is TGCGCCAGCAGCTTCATAGACAGGGGGCGTCTTCATGAGCAGTTCTTC. It translates to CASSFIDRGRLHEQFF.

V gene TRBV19 combines with J gene TRBJ1-2, with D hard to call. The V end lost 6 bases, the J end lost 4 bases, and 9 bases lay between the germline ends. Per the germline V gene, CDR1 is LNHDA and CDR2 is SQIVND (reference sequence). CDR3 length: 12 amino acids. The CDR3 here is CASSSWGYGYTF. The CDR3 nucleotides are TGTGCCAGTAGCTCCTGGGGCTATGGCTACACCTTC.

The gene calls are TRBV7-9 and TRBJ1-6, with D maybe TRBD1 (5 bases). CDR1 is SEHNR, CDR2 FQNEAQ, per germline (reference sequence). The CDR3 spans 14 residues. V lost 5 bases and J lost 10, with 15 bases in between. The CDR3 bases are TGTGCCAGCAGCCAAGGGGTTCTCGAGTCACCCCTCCACTTT. Protein: CASSQGVLESPLHF.

Here the CDR3 DNA reads TGTGCCAGTAGTATGAAGGTTATGAACACCGGGGAGCTGTTTTTT. As protein: CASSMKVMNTGELFF. The chain carries TRBV19 and TRBJ2-2; no clear D. Trimming took 3 bases from V and 1 from J, leaving 9 bases between them. Germline V gene lookup returns CDR1 LNHDA and CDR2 SQIVND (reference sequence). This CDR3 is built from 15 residues.

The V gene is TRBV18, the J gene TRBJ1-3, with a possible D match to TRBD1 (6 bases). The CDR3 is 13 amino acids. With 5 bases removed from V and 3 bases from J, the gap between germline ends came to 8 bases. Germline-derived CDR1 and CDR2 are KGHSH and LQKENI. CDR3 bases: TGTGCCAGCTCAACAGGGCTTGGAAACACCATATATTTT. Its translation: CASSTGLGNTIYF.

The rearrangement uses TRBV12-3 or TRBV12-4 and TRBJ2-3; no clear D gene. CDR3 size: 11 residues. The V end lost 2 bases, the J end lost 6 bases, and 3 bases lay between the germline ends. The CDR3 sequence: CASSLRDTQYF. The CDR3 nucleotides are TGTGCCAGCAGTTTAAGGGATACGCAGTATTTT.

The chain employs TRBV28 and TRBJ1-1; D is perhaps TRBD1 (5 bases). The V end lost 7 bases, the J end lost 4 bases, and 19 bases lay between the germline ends. The CDR3 is made up of 15 amino acids. Germline V CDR1 and CDR2: MDHEN, SYDVKM. This chain's CDR3 is CASIGRGREVTEAFF. In DNA form, the CDR3 reads TGTGCCAGCATAGGACGGGGCAGGGAGGTCACTGAAGCTTTCTTT.

This clone was found once. This chain connects TRBV6-5 to TRBJ2-7, with D possibly matching TRBD1 (6 bases). Trimming removed 6 bases from V and 3 bases from J, with 12 bases in between. CDR3 length equals 13 residues. Germline V lookup: CDR1 MNHEY, CDR2 SVGAGI. CDR3 amino acids: CASRRDMDYEQYF. The CDR3 DNA is TGTGCCAGCAGAAGGGACATGGACTACGAGCAGTACTTC.

The rearrangement joins TRBV12-3 or TRBV12-4 to TRBJ1-5; TRBD1 is a possible D gene (5 bases). The CDR3 is 12 amino acids. V was clipped by 3 bases and J by 7 bases, with 7 bases between them. The CDR3 protein is CASSFQGQPQHF. In nucleotides, the CDR3 is TGTGCCAGCAGTTTTCAGGGCCAGCCCCAGCATTTT.

The V call is TRBV6-5, the J call TRBJ1-5, with D maybe TRBD1 (6 bases). The CDR3 sequence is 13 residues long. Trimming removed 8 bases at V and 5 bases at J, with 13 bases between. Germline-derived CDR1 and CDR2 are MNHEY and SVGAGI. DNA of the CDR3: TGTGCCAGCCGGACAGCTCCTGATCAGCCCCAGCATTTT. This codes for CASRTAPDQPQHF.